The 8 T cell receptor beta chains given below trace back to one sample, sequenced in a study of blood T cell repertoires in COVID-19. Clones were sequenced by immunoSEQ multiplex PCR, and TCRdb holds only the in-frame ones, with some missing. Among 350,000 to 450,000 clones listed, just over 90% were seen once. Material: PBMCs or T cells enriched from blood (not recorded which). The receptors shown here come from a middle-aged woman who had been exposed to COVID-19.

This chain connects TRBV5-1 to TRBJ2-3, with TRBD2 as a possible D gene (6 bases). The germline V and J ends were trimmed by 0 bases and 2 bases, with 7 bases remaining between them. Per the germline V gene, CDR1 is SGHRS and CDR2 is YFSETQ. CDR3 length equals 14 residues. The CDR3: CASSLAGVTDTQYF. Here the CDR3 DNA reads TGCGCCAGCAGCTTGGCGGGAGTCACAGATACGCAGTATTTT.

The CDR3 coding sequence is TGCAGCGTCGCGCACGGGGTTACTGAAGCTTTCTTT. The encoded protein is CSVAHGVTEAFF. This chain joins TRBV29-1 and TRBJ1-1; no definite D call. Trimming left V 6 bases short and J 5 bases short, with 13 bases between. This CDR3 contains 12 residues. Germline loops: CDR1 SQVTM, CDR2 ANQGSEA.

V and J are TRBV7-9 and TRBJ2-7; 11 positions match TRBD2. The V and J ends lost 1 base and 9 bases, in that order; junction bases with no gene match: 5. The CDR3 length is 14 residues. Germline-derived CDR1 and CDR2 are SEHNR and FQNEAQ (reference sequence). CDR3 sequence (DNA): TGTGCCAGCAGCTTAGAGGCTAGCGGGGGGCCGCAGTACTTC. Translation gives CASSLEASGGPQYF.

V is TRBV27 and J is TRBJ1-5, with 11 bases matching TRBD1. This CDR3 has 15 residues. The germline V gene encodes CDR1 MNHEY and CDR2 SMNVEV (reference sequence). V shed 6 bases, J shed 6 bases, and the junction held 7 bases outside the gene matches. Here the CDR3 DNA reads TGTGCCAGCAGGGCCGGGACAGGGGGTGGTCAGCCCCAGCATTTT. This gives the protein CASRAGTGGGQPQHF.

V usage is TRBV27 and J usage is TRBJ2-6; 7 nucleotides align to TRBD2. Germline values: CDR1 MNHEY, CDR2 SMNVEV (reference sequence). The CDR3 extends over 17 amino acids. V trimming: 1 base; J trimming: 4 bases; junction bases outside the gene matches: 7. The CDR3 DNA sequence: TGTGCCAGCAGTTTATGGGCCTCGGGAGGAGGGGCCAACGTCCTGACTTTC. It yields the protein CASSLWASGGGANVLTF.

On this clone itself: Other DNA sequences of this sample code for an identical CDR3. The J gene is TRBJ2-6, the V gene TRBV15, with 10 bases lining up with TRBD1. V dropped 5 bases and J dropped 1; count of bases not matched to a gene: 2. CDR1 is LNHNV and CDR2 is YYDKDF in the germline V gene (reference sequence). The CDR3 has 16 amino acids. The CDR3 protein is CATSRDRGSGANVLTF. The CDR3 bases are TGTGCCACCAGCCGGGACAGGGGATCTGGGGCCAACGTCCTGACTTTC. The full variable domain, rest sourced from reference TRBV15 and TRBJ2-6, is DAMVIQNPRYQVTQFGKPVTLSCSQTLNHNVMYWYQQKSSQAPKLLFHYYDKDFNNEADTPDNFQSRRPNTSFCFLDIRSPGLGDTAMYLCATSRDRGSGANVLTFGAGSRLTVL.

The chain uses TRBV18 and TRBJ1-4; D ambiguous. Germline V lookup: CDR1 KGHSH, CDR2 LQKENI. V was clipped by 0 bases and J by 10 bases, with 12 bases between them. This CDR3 comprises 14 residues. The CDR3 nucleotides read TGTGCCAGCTCACCACCGACGAAGCGCGGAAAACTGTTTTTT. This sequence encodes CASSPPTKRGKLFF.

V usage is TRBV7-6 and J usage is TRBJ2-2; TRBD2 aligns across 8 bases. V lost 5 bases, J lost 4 bases, and 6 bases stayed unmatched. CDR1 and CDR2 (germline): SGHVS, FNYEAQ. This CDR3 spans 15 amino acids. The CDR3 DNA reads TGTGCCAGCAGCCTTACGGGGGGGGGCACCGGGGAGCTGTTTTTT. This gives the protein CASSLTGGGTGELFF.